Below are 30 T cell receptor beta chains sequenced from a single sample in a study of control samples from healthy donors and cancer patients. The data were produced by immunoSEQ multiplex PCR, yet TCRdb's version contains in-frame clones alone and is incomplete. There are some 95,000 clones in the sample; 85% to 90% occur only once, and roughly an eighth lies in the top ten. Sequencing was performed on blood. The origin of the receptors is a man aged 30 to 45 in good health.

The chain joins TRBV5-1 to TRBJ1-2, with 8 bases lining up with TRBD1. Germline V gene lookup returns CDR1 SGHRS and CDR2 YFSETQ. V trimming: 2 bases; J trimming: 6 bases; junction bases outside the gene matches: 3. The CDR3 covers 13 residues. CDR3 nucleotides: TGCGCCAGCAGCTTAAACAGGGGGGATGGCTACACCTTC. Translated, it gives CASSLNRGDGYTF.

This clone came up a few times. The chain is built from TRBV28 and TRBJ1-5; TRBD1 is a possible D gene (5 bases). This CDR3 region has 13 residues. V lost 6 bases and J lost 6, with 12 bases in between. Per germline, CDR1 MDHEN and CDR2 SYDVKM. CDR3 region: CASRGTRVQPQHF. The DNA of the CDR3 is TGTGCCAGCAGAGGGACTCGGGTTCAGCCCCAGCATTTT.

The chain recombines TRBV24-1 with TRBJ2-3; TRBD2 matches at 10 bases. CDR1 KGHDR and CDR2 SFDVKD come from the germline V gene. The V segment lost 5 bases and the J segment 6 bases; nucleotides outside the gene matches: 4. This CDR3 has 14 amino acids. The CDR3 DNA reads TGTGCCACCAGTGGAGCGGGAGGGATGGATACGCAGTATTTT. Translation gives CATSGAGGMDTQYF.

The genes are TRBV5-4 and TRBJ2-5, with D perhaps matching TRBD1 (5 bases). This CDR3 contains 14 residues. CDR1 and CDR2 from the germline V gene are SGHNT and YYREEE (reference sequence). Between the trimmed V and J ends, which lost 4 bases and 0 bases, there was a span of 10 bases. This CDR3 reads CASSPRADQETQYF. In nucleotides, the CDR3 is TGTGCCAGCAGCCCCAGGGCCGACCAAGAGACCCAGTACTTC. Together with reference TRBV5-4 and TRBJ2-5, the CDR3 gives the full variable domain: ETGVTQSPTHLIKTRGQQVTLRCSSQSGHNTVSWYQQALGQGPQFIFQYYREEENGRGNFPPRFSGLQFPNYSSELNVNALELDDSALYLCASSPRADQETQYFGPGTRLLVL.

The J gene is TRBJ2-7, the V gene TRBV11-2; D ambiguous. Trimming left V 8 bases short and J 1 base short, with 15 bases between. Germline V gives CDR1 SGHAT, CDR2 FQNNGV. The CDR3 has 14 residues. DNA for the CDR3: TGTGCCAGCCTATCCTGGCTGCAGTCCTACGAGCAGTACTTC. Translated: CASLSWLQSYEQYF.

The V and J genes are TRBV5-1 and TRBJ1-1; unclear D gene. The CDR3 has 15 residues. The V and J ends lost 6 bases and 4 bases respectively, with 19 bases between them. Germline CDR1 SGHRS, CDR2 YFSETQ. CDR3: CASTKRSDGGTEAFF. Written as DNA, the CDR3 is TGCGCCAGCACAAAGAGGTCCGACGGCGGCACTGAAGCTTTCTTT.

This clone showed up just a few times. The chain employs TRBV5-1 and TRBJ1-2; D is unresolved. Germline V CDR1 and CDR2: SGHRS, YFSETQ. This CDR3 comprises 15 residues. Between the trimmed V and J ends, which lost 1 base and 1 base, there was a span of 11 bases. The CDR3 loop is CASSLRANLNYGYTF. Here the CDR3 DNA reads TGCGCCAGCAGCTTGAGGGCGAACCTTAACTATGGCTACACCTTC.

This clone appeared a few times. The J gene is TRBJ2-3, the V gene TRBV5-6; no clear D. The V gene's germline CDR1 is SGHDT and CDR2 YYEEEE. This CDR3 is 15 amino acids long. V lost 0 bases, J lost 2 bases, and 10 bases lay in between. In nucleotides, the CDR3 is TGTGCCAGCAGCTTGGGCCCCGCCAACACAGATACGCAGTATTTT. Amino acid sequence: CASSLGPANTDTQYF.

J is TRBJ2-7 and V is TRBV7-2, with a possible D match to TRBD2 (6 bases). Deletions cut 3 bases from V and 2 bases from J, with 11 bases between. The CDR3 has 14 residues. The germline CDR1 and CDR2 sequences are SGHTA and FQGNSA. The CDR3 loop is CASSFTSGAYEQYF. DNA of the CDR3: TGTGCCAGCAGCTTTACTTCGGGAGCCTACGAGCAGTACTTC.

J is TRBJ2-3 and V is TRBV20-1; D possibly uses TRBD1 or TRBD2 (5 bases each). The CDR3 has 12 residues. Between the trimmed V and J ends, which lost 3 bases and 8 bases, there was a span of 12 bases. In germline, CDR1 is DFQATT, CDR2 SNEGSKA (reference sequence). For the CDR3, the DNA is TGCAGTGCTAGTACCCAGGGAGTTACGCAGTATTTT. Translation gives CSASTQGVTQYF.

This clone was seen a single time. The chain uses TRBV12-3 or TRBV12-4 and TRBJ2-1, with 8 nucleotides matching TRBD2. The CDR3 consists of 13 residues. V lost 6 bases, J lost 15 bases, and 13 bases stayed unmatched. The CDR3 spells CASSPRSGSNLFF. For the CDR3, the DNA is TGTGCCAGCAGCCCCAGGAGCGGGAGTAATCTGTTCTTC.

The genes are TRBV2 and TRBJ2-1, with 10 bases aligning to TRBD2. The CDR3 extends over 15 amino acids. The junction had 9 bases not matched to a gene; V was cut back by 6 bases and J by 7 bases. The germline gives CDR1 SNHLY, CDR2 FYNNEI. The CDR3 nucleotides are TGTGCCAGCAGCCCTGGGAGCGGGAGGGGGAATGAGCAGTTCTTC. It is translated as CASSPGSGRGNEQFF.

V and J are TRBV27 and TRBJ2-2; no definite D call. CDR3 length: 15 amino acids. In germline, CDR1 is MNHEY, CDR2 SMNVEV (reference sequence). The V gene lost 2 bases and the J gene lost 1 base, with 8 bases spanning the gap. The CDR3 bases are TGTGCCAGCAGTTTAGACCCTCAGAACACCGGGGAGCTGTTTTTT. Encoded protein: CASSLDPQNTGELFF.

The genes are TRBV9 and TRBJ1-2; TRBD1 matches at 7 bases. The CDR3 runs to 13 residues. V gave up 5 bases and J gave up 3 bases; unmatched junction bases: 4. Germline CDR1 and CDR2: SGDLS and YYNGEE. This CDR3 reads CASRAGGDYGYTF. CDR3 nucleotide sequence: TGTGCCAGCAGGGCAGGGGGAGACTATGGCTACACCTTC.

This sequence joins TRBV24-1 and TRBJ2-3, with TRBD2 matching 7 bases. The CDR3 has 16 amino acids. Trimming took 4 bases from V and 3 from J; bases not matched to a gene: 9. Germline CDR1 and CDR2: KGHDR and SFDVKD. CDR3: CATSDNPGLRTDTQYF. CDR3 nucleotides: TGTGCCACCAGTGACAACCCGGGACTAAGGACAGATACGCAGTATTTT.

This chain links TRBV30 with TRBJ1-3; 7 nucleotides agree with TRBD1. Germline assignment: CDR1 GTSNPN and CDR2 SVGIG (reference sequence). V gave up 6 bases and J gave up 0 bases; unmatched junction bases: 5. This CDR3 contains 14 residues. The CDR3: CACETGISGNTIYF. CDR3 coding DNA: TGTGCCTGTGAGACAGGGATCTCTGGAAACACCATATATTTT.

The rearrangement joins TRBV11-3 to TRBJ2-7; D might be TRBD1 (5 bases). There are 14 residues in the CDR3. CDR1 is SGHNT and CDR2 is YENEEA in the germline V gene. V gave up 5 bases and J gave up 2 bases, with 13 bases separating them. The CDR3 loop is CASSVSTAAYEQYF. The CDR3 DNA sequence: TGTGCCAGCAGCGTCTCGACAGCTGCCTACGAGCAGTACTTC.

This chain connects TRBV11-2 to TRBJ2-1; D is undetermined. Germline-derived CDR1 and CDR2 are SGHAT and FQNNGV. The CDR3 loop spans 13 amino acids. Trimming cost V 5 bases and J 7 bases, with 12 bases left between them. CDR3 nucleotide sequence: TGTGCCAGCAGCCCATACGGGCGGAATGAGCAGTTCTTC. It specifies CASSPYGRNEQFF.

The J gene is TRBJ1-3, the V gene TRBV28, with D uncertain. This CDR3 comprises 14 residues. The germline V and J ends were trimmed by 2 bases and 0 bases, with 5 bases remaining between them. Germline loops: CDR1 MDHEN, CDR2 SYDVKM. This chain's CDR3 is CASSLQHSGNTIYF. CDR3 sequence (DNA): TGTGCCAGCAGTTTACAGCACTCTGGAAACACCATATATTTT.

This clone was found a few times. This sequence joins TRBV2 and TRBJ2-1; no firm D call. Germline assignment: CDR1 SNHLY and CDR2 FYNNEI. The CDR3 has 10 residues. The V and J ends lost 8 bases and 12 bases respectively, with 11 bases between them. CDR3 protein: CASSFTRQFF. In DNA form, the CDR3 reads TGTGCCAGCTCCTTTACCAGGCAGTTCTTC.

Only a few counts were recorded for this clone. The CDR3 DNA reads as TGTGCCAGCACCCAGGGTACAGGGGCGTTGTTTGGCTACACCTTC. Translated: CASTQGTGALFGYTF. The J gene is TRBJ1-2, the V gene TRBV4-2; 7 nucleotides agree with TRBD1. Germline assignment: CDR1 LGHNA and CDR2 YNFKEQ. The CDR3 has 15 amino acids. Trimming cost V 7 bases and J 7 bases; bases outside gene matches: 15.

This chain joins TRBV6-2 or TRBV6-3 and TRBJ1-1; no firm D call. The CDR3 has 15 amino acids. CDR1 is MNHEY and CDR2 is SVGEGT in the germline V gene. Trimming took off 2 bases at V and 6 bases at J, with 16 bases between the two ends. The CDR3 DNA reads TGTGCCAGCAGTTACCCCCGACTTGGACTGGCTGAAGCTTTCTTT. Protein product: CASSYPRLGLAEAFF.

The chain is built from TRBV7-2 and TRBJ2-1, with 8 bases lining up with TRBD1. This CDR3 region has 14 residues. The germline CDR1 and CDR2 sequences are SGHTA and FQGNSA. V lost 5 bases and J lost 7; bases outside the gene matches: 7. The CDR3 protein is CASSQRTGRNEQFF. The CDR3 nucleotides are TGTGCCAGCAGCCAGAGGACAGGGCGGAATGAGCAGTTCTTC.

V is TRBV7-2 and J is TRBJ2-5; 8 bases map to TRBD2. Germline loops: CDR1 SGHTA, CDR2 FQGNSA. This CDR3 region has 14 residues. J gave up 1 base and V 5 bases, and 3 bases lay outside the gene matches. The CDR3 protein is CASSPGLAQETQYF. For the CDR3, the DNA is TGTGCCAGCAGCCCTGGACTAGCCCAAGAGACCCAGTACTTC.

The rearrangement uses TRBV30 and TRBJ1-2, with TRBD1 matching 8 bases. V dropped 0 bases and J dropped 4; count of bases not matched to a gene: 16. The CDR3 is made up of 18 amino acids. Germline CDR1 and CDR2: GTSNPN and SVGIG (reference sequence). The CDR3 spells CAWSVPHANRGGSYGYTF. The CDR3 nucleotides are TGTGCCTGGAGTGTACCCCACGCGAACAGGGGGGGATCCTATGGCTACACCTTC.

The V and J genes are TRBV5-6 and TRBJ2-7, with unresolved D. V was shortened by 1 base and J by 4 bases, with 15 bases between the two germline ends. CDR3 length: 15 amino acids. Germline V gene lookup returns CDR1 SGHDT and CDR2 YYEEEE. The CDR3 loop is CASSLYAVMRYEQYF. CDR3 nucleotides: TGTGCCAGCAGCTTGTACGCGGTGATGAGGTACGAGCAGTACTTC.

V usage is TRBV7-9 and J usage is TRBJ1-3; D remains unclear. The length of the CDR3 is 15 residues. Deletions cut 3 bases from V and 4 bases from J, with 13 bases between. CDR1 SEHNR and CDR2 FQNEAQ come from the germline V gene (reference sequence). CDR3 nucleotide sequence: TGTGCCAGCAGCTTTTTGATTGATCTGGGAAACACCATATATTTT. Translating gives CASSFLIDLGNTIYF.

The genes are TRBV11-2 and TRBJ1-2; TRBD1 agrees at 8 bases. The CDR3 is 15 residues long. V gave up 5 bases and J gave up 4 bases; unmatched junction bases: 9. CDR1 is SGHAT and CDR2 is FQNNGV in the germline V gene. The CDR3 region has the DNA TGTGCCAGCAGCCCCTTGTCAGGGGGCCGCTATGGCTACACCTTC. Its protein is CASSPLSGGRYGYTF.

CDR3 protein: CATSDSGASGAGGSYNEQFF. As DNA, the CDR3 is TGTGCCACCAGTGATTCCGGGGCATCGGGGGCGGGAGGCTCCTACAATGAGCAGTTCTTC. V gene TRBV24-1 combines with J gene TRBJ2-1, with TRBD2 matching over 8 bases. Germline CDR1 reads KGHDR; CDR2 reads SFDVKD. With V trimmed by 2 bases and J by 0 bases, 14 bases remained unmatched. CDR3 length equals 20 residues.

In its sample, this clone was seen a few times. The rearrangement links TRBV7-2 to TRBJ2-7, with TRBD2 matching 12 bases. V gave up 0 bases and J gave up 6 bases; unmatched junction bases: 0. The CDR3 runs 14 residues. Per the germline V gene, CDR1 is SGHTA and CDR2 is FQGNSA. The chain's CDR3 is CASSLATSGSEQYF. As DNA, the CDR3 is TGTGCCAGCAGCTTAGCGACTAGCGGGAGCGAGCAGTACTTC.